A single sample gave rise to the 9 T cell receptor beta chains below, sequenced in a study of cytomegalovirus exposure and HLA in healthy donors. PCR amplification relied on 60 Vbeta primers (plus 13 Jbeta primers). Data came from immunoSEQ multiplex PCR; TCRdb stores just in-frame clones and leaves some out. Of more than 100,000 clones listed, over 70% were seen once; the top ten hold approximately 1.5%. The sample comprised PBMCs. These receptors originate from a woman aged 18-35 years in good health and CMV-seronegative.

The chain couples TRBV30 to TRBJ1-1; the match to TRBD1 covers 7 bases. The germline gives CDR1 GTSNPN, CDR2 SVGIG (reference sequence). The CDR3 is 15 residues long. V was clipped by 2 bases and J by 1 base; unmatched bases: 7. This CDR3 is CAWSLPGTANTEAFF. The DNA of the CDR3 is TGTGCCTGGAGTCTACCAGGGACAGCGAACACTGAAGCTTTCTTT.

The J gene is TRBJ2-5, the V gene TRBV11-2; 7 bases are shared with TRBD2. The junction had 6 bases not matched to a gene; V was cut back by 6 bases and J by 2 bases. The CDR3 covers 14 residues. Germline CDR1 reads SGHAT; CDR2 reads FQNNGV. CDR3 sequence (DNA): TGTGCCAGCAGGCGGGGGTTGGGACAAGAGACCCAGTACTTC. This encodes CASRRGLGQETQYF.

This clone showed up just a few times. The chain employs TRBV6-5 and TRBJ1-3, with D maybe TRBD1 (5 bases). Germline V gene lookup returns CDR1 MNHEY and CDR2 SVGAGI. V was trimmed by 6 bases and J by 0 bases, leaving 9 bases between them. The CDR3 sequence is 14 residues long. DNA of the CDR3: TGTGCCAGCAGCCAGGGTCCCTCTGGAAACACCATATATTTT. Residues: CASSQGPSGNTIYF.

The rearrangement links TRBV30 to TRBJ1-2; no reliable D call. The V and J ends lost 4 bases and 6 bases respectively, with 18 bases between them. Looked up from germline, CDR1 is GTSNPN and CDR2 is SVGIG (reference sequence). The CDR3 has 14 residues. The CDR3 bases are TGTGCCTGGACCTCCTGGGAGGGAGCTGATGGCTACACCTTC. It codes for CAWTSWEGADGYTF.

The V gene is TRBV15, the J gene TRBJ1-2; D possibly corresponds to TRBD1 (5 bases). The germline gives CDR1 LNHNV, CDR2 YYDKDF (reference sequence). With 1 base removed from V and 1 base from J, the gap between germline ends came to 10 bases. The CDR3 contains 15 residues. CDR3 sequence: CATSRGRGDNYGYTF. The CDR3 DNA reads TGTGCCACCAGCAGAGGGAGGGGAGATAACTATGGCTACACCTTC.

V and J are TRBV5-4 and TRBJ2-7, with D tentatively TRBD1 (5 bases). Trimming stripped 9 bases from V and 12 bases from J, with 25 bases between. This CDR3 comprises 13 residues. CDR1 is SGHNT, CDR2 YYREEE, per germline (reference sequence). CDR3 residues: CATSQYTGGRRYF. The CDR3 nucleotides are TGTGCCACCAGTCAATACACAGGCGGAAGGCGGTACTTC.

The chain employs TRBV5-6 and TRBJ2-5; tentative D call: TRBD2 (6 bases). V was clipped by 2 bases and J by 7 bases, with 12 bases between them. The CDR3 covers 13 residues. Germline V gene data show CDR1 as SGHDT and CDR2 as YYEEEE. CDR3 DNA sequence: TGTGCCAGCAGCTTCGGCCCCGGGGGGACCCAGTACTTC. Translated, it gives CASSFGPGGTQYF.

The chain joins TRBV7-9 to TRBJ2-7; 7 bases are shared with TRBD2. CDR1 and CDR2 (germline): SEHNR, FQNEAQ (reference sequence). Trimming at V came to 3 bases and at J to 6 bases, leaving 8 bases not matched to a gene. The CDR3 length is 14 residues. The CDR3 is CASSLGGSGGEQYF. The CDR3 nucleotides read TGTGCCAGCAGCTTGGGGGGGTCTGGAGGCGAGCAGTACTTC.

This rearrangement joins TRBV7-8 to TRBJ2-2; 7 bases are shared with TRBD2. The CDR3 has 15 amino acids. CDR1 and CDR2 from the germline V gene are SGHVS and FQNEAQ. V gave up 3 bases and J gave up 5 bases; unmatched junction bases: 6. CDR3 loop: CASSFARGRTGELFF. DNA for the CDR3: TGTGCCAGCAGCTTCGCGCGGGGGAGAACCGGGGAGCTGTTTTTT.